This record covers a single T cell receptor beta chain. Its target is unknown. The source of the sample is a study of cytomegalovirus exposure and HLA in healthy donors. Whole-study findings and limits: Indistinguishable V segments, including TRBV6-2 and TRBV6-3, were excluded. Both high specificity and high sensitivity reportedly marked the classifier's diagnosis of cytomegalovirus status.

13 Jbeta primers and 60 Vbeta primers were used for the PCR. Measured with immunoSEQ multiplex PCR; TCRdb has only the in-frame clones, and not every one. The sample has about 110,000 clones, over 60% seen once. This CDR3 comprises 14 residues. V was trimmed by 2 bases and J by 8 bases, leaving 13 bases between them. Germline V gene lookup returns CDR1 SGHDT and CDR2 YYEEEE. The chain joins TRBV5-6 to TRBJ1-4; possibly TRBD1 for D (5 bases). This receptor was obtained from a male donor in good health and CMV-seronegative. The sequenced material came from PBMCs. The CDR3 here is CASSLGQGGEKLFF. The CDR3 nucleotides are TGTGCCAGCAGCTTAGGGCAGGGCGGCGAAAAACTGTTTTTT.